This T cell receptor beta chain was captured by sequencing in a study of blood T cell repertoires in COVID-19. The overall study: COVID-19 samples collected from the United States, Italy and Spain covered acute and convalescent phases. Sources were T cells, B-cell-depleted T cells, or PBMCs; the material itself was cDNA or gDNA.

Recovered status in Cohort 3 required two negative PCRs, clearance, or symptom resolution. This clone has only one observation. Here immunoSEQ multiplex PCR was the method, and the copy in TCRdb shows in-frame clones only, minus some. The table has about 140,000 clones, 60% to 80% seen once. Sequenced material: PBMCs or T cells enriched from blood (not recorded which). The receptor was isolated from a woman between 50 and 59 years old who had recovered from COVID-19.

The DNA for the CDR3 is TGTGCCAGCAGTGAACTATTGGCGGTGAGCACAGATACGCAGTATTTT. Amino acids: CASSELLAVSTDTQYF. The chain joins TRBV6-1 to TRBJ2-3; D is unclear. CDR3 length: 16 amino acids. Germline CDR1 MNHNS, CDR2 SASEGT. With 2 bases removed from V and 0 bases from J, the gap between germline ends came to 12 bases.